Presented here are 7 T cell receptor beta chains from one specimen sequenced in a study of T cell clonality in common variable immunodeficiency. Clones were sequenced by immunoSEQ multiplex PCR, and TCRdb holds only the in-frame ones, with some missing. The record shows more than 65,000 clones for this sample, with no singletons present. The sample comprised peripheral blood mononuclear cells. The receptors derive from a person aged 18 to 70 in good health.

This clone has ten or more counts. The read is 3 residues too short to cover the CDR3 end, so that end is filled in from the germline J gene. The chain couples TRBV29-1 to TRBJ1-1; D ambiguous. Trimming stripped 4 bases from V and 5 bases from J, with 14 bases between. Germline assignment: CDR1 SQVTM and CDR2 ANQGSEA. The CDR3 runs to 13 residues. The CDR3 bases that were read are TGCAGCGTTGTTGGCCTCAGTGTGACTGAA. Translation: CSVVGLSVTE. The full CDR3 protein reads CSVVGLSVTEAFF.

This clone was observed at least ten times. The read finishes 3 residues shy of the CDR3 end, and the germline J gene is used to complete it. This sequence joins TRBV19 and TRBJ1-3; no reliable D call. This CDR3 contains 15 residues. Germline V gene data show CDR1 as LNHDA and CDR2 as SQIVND (reference sequence). V was clipped by 5 bases and J by 3 bases, with 14 bases between them. The CDR3 DNA, read in part, is TGTGCCAGTAGTGCCGCGCCGGGTAGTGGAAACACC. It yields the protein CASSAAPGSGNT. From start to end, the CDR3 is CASSAAPGSGNTIYF.

Ten or more counts support this clone. The read ends 3 residues shy of where the CDR3 ends; the end is completed using the germline J gene. The chain is built from TRBV11-3 and TRBJ2-2; 7 bases align to TRBD1. After removal of 4 bases from V and 3 bases from J, the junction contained 5 bases not matched to a gene. Germline loops: CDR1 SGHNT, CDR2 YENEEA. The CDR3 is 15 residues long. The sequenced part of the CDR3 DNA is TGTGCCAGCAGCTCCCGACAGGGAGACACCGGGGAG. Residues: CASSSRQGDTGE. The whole CDR3 protein is CASSSRQGDTGELFF. Together with reference TRBV11-3 and TRBJ2-2, the CDR3 gives the full variable domain: EAGVVQSPRYKIIEKKQPVAFWCNPISGHNTLYWYLQNLGQGPELLIRYENEEAVDDSQLPKDRFSAERLKGVDSTLKIQPAELGDSAVYLCASSSRQGDTGELFFGEGSRLTVL.

This clone was observed at least ten times. The read ends 3 residues before the CDR3 terminus; that terminus is restored from the germline J gene. The genes are TRBV3-1 (or the pseudogene TRBV3-2) and TRBJ2-7, with a possible D match to TRBD2 (5 bases). Germline-derived CDR1 and CDR2 are LGHDT and YNNKEL (reference sequence). CDR3 length equals 15 residues. The V gene lost 0 bases and the J gene lost 3 bases, with 12 bases spanning the gap. The covered CDR3 bases are TGTGCCAGCAGCCAAGAAGGACTCCAACTCTACGAG. It yields the protein CASSQEGLQLYE. The full CDR3 protein is CASSQEGLQLYEQYF.

This clone was observed many times. The read ends 3 residues shy of where the CDR3 ends; the end is completed using the germline J gene. This chain uses TRBV30 with TRBJ1-2; D not resolved. Germline-derived CDR1 and CDR2 are GTSNPN and SVGIG (reference sequence). V gave up 2 bases and J gave up 7 bases, with 8 bases separating them. This CDR3 region has 11 residues. Incomplete CDR3 DNA: TGTGCCTGGAGTCCCCTATTTGGC. Translated: CAWSPLFG. The full CDR3 sequence reads CAWSPLFGYTF.

The table lists this clone with many counts. The DNA ends 3 residues before the CDR3 does, and the rest of the CDR3 is filled in from the germline J gene. V is TRBV7-8 and J is TRBJ1-2; D not certain. The CDR3 totals 13 residues. The V and J ends lost 5 bases and 5 bases respectively, with 12 bases between them. Per germline, CDR1 SGHVS and CDR2 FQNEAQ. CDR3 DNA (partial): TGTGCCAGCAGCCCTACCCGCGGGTATGGC. Encoded protein: CASSPTRGYG. The full CDR3 protein is CASSPTRGYGYTF.

This clone showed up just a few times. Incomplete CDR3 DNA: TGCGCCAGCAGGAGCAACGTCGGGTGGAGCTCCTACAATGAG. Translated, it gives CASRSNVGWSSYNE. The CDR3 in its entirety is CASRSNVGWSSYNEQFF. The V gene is TRBV10-2, the J gene TRBJ2-1; no definite D call. The read ends 3 residues early relative to the CDR3; the germline J gene fills the gap. The CDR3 contains 17 residues. From germline, CDR1 is WSHSY and CDR2 SAAADI. The V gene lost 6 bases and the J gene lost 0 bases, with 18 bases spanning the gap.